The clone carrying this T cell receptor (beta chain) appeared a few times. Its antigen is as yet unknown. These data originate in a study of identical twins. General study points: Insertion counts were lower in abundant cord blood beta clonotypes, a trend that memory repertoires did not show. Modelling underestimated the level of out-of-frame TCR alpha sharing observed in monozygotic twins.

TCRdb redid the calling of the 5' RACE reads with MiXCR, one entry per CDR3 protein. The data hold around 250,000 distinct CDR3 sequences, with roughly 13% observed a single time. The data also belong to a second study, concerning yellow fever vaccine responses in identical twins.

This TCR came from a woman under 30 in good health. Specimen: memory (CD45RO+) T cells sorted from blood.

The CDR3 bases are TGTGCCACCAGTTTCACAGATACGCAGTATTTT. Translated: CATSFTDTQYF. The J gene is TRBJ2-3, the V gene TRBV24-1; D unresolved. The V gene lost 6 bases and the J gene lost 2 bases, with 2 bases spanning the gap. The CDR3 covers 11 residues. The germline CDR1 and CDR2 sequences are KGHDR and SFDVKD.